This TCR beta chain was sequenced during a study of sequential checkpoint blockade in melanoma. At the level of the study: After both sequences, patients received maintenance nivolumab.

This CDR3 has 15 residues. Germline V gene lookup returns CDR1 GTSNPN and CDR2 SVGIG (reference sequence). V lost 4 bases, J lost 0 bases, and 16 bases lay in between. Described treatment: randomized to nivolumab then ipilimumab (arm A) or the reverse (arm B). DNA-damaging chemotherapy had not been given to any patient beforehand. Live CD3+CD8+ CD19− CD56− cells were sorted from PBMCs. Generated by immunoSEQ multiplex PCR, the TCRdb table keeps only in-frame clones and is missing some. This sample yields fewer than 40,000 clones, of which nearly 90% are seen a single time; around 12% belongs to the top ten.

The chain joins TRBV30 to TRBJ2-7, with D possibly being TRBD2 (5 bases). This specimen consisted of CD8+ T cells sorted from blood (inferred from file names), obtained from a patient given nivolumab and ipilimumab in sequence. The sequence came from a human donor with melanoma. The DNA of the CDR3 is TGTGCCTGGAAGAATCTGGGGAGTGCCTCCTACGAGCAGTACTTC. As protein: CAWKNLGSASYEQYF.